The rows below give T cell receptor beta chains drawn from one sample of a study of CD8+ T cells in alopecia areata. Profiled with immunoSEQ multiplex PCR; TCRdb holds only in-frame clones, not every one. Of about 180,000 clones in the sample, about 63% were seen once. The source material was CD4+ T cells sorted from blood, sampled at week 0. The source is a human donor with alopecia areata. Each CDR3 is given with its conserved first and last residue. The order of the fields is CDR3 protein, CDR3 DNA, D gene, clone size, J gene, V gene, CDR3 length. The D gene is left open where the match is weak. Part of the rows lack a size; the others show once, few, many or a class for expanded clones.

CDR3: CAWSVNYRGRGYTF; DNA: TGTGCCTGGAGTGTAAACTATAGGGGCCGTGGCTACACCTTC; D: .; size: .; J: TRBJ1-2; V: TRBV30; length: 14
CDR3: CSVVPAVNEQFF; DNA: TGCAGCGTTGTACCGGCGGTCAATGAGCAGTTCTTC; D: .; size: .; J: TRBJ2-1; V: TRBV29-1; length: 12
CDR3: CASSPHLSVIIQYF; DNA: TGCGCCAGCAGCCCCCATTTGAGCGTTATCATTCAGTACTTC; D: .; size: .; J: TRBJ2-4; V: TRBV4-3; length: 14
CDR3: CASSLGLDSEAFF; DNA: TGTGCCAGCAGCTTGGGTTTGGACAGTGAAGCTTTCTTT; D: .; size: few; J: TRBJ1-1; V: TRBV5-6; length: 13
CDR3: CSVGDTHQETQYF; DNA: TGCAGCGTTGGAGACACCCACCAAGAGACCCAGTACTTC; D: .; size: .; J: TRBJ2-5; V: TRBV29-1; length: 13
CDR3: CASSQGSLGTEAFF; DNA: TGTGCCAGCAGCCAAGGAAGCTTGGGCACTGAAGCTTTCTTT; D: .; size: .; J: TRBJ1-1; V: TRBV7-2; length: 14
CDR3: CASSHLTGDGYTF; DNA: TGCGCCAGCAGCCACCTGACAGGGGATGGCTACACCTTC; D: TRBD1; size: .; J: TRBJ1-2; V: TRBV4-1; length: 13
CDR3: CSAQDEPGYTF; DNA: TGCAGTGCTCAAGATGAACCTGGCTACACCTTC; D: .; size: .; J: TRBJ1-2; V: TRBV20-1; length: 11
CDR3: CASSTRQGTGADTQYF; DNA: TGTGCCAGCAGTACTCGACAGGGAACAGGGGCAGATACGCAGTATTTT; D: TRBD1; size: .; J: TRBJ2-3; V: TRBV27; length: 16
CDR3: CASSQDGQETQYF; DNA: TGTGCCAGCAGCCAGGATGGGCAAGAGACCCAGTACTTC; D: .; size: .; J: TRBJ2-5; V: TRBV7-9; length: 13
CDR3: CSVRRRQQYNEQFF; DNA: TGCAGCGTACGACGTCGACAGCAGTACAATGAGCAGTTCTTC; D: .; size: few; J: TRBJ2-1; V: TRBV29-1; length: 14
CDR3: CASSYRRVGSPLHF; DNA: TGTGCCAGCAGTTACCGGCGGGTAGGTTCACCCCTCCACTTT; D: .; size: .; J: TRBJ1-6; V: TRBV6-5; length: 14
CDR3: CASRGSGGVGGENYGYTF; DNA: TGTGCCAGCAGAGGCTCAGGAGGCGTGGGGGGCGAGAACTATGGCTACACCTTC; D: .; size: .; J: TRBJ1-2; V: TRBV9; length: 18
CDR3: CASSTRQLADTQYF; DNA: TGTGCCAGCAGCACAAGACAGTTGGCAGATACGCAGTATTTT; D: .; size: .; J: TRBJ2-3; V: TRBV7-2; length: 14
CDR3: CASSLRGGPTDTQYF; DNA: TGTGCCAGCAGCTTACGCGGGGGGCCCACAGATACGCAGTATTTT; D: TRBD2; size: .; J: TRBJ2-3; V: TRBV13; length: 15
CDR3: CASSSEGHGELFF; DNA: TGTGCCAGCAGTTCGGAGGGGCACGGGGAGCTGTTTTTT; D: .; size: .; J: TRBJ2-2; V: TRBV11-2; length: 13
CDR3: CSVGGVNQPQHF; DNA: TGCAGCGTTGGGGGTGTCAATCAGCCCCAGCATTTT; D: .; size: .; J: TRBJ1-5; V: TRBV29-1; length: 12
CDR3: CASTSYSGANVLTF; DNA: TGTGCCAGCACTAGCTACTCTGGGGCCAACGTCCTGACTTTC; D: .; size: few; J: TRBJ2-6; V: TRBV27; length: 14
CDR3: CASSLSGGGHEQYF; DNA: TGTGCCAGCAGTCTCTCAGGGGGCGGCCACGAGCAGTACTTC; D: TRBD1; size: .; J: TRBJ2-7; V: TRBV25-1; length: 14
CDR3: CASSLDGTTNEKLFF; DNA: TGTGCCAGCAGCTTAGATGGGACAACTAATGAAAAACTGTTTTTT; D: .; size: .; J: TRBJ1-4; V: TRBV7-9; length: 15
CDR3: CSVDPGQGTTRRETQYF; DNA: TGCAGCGTGGATCCGGGACAGGGAACGACTAGACGTGAGACCCAGTACTTC; D: TRBD1; size: once; J: TRBJ2-5; V: TRBV29-1; length: 17
CDR3: CSVEYRGRVRTEAFF; DNA: TGCAGCGTTGAATACAGGGGGCGAGTTCGAACTGAAGCTTTCTTT; D: TRBD1; size: few; J: TRBJ1-1; V: TRBV29-1; length: 15
CDR3: CASSGPGANVLTF; DNA: TGTGCCAGTAGCGGGCCTGGGGCCAACGTCCTGACTTTC; D: TRBD2; size: .; J: TRBJ2-6; V: TRBV27; length: 13
CDR3: CASSLKRGALGNSPLHF; DNA: TGCGCCAGCAGCCTAAAAAGGGGGGCCTTGGGTAATTCACCCCTCCACTTT; D: .; size: .; J: TRBJ1-6; V: TRBV4-3; length: 17
CDR3: CASSEGFYGYTF; DNA: TGTGCCAGCAGTGAAGGTTTCTATGGCTACACCTTC; D: .; size: .; J: TRBJ1-2; V: TRBV2; length: 12
CDR3: CASRETPQYGYTF; DNA: TGTGCCAGCAGGGAAACTCCTCAGTATGGCTACACCTTC; D: .; size: .; J: TRBJ1-2; V: TRBV7-2; length: 13
CDR3: CASSLAELNEQFF; DNA: TGTGCCAGCAGCTTAGCTGAGCTCAATGAGCAGTTCTTC; D: .; size: few; J: TRBJ2-1; V: TRBV11-3; length: 13
CDR3: CAWSPGAYGYTF; DNA: TGTGCCTGGAGTCCAGGGGCCTATGGCTACACCTTC; D: .; size: .; J: TRBJ1-2; V: TRBV30; length: 12
CDR3: CSVGGSGENEKLFF; DNA: TGCAGCGTTGGAGGGTCAGGAGAGAATGAAAAACTGTTTTTT; D: .; size: .; J: TRBJ1-4; V: TRBV29-1; length: 14
CDR3: CASSSTGGFSYNEQFF; DNA: TGTGCCAGCAGCTCCACAGGGGGCTTCTCCTACAATGAGCAGTTCTTC; D: TRBD1; size: .; J: TRBJ2-1; V: TRBV7-8; length: 16
CDR3: CATSRFSTDHTEAFF; DNA: TGTGCCACCAGCAGATTTAGTACAGACCACACTGAAGCTTTCTTT; D: .; size: .; J: TRBJ1-1; V: TRBV15; length: 15
CDR3: CASSATGTSQPQHF; DNA: TGTGCCAGCAGTGCGACAGGTACTTCCCAGCCCCAGCATTTT; D: .; size: .; J: TRBJ1-5; V: TRBV25-1; length: 14
CDR3: CASSGNLVADTQYF; DNA: TGTGCCAGCAGCGGAAACCTGGTAGCAGATACGCAGTATTTT; D: .; size: once; J: TRBJ2-3; V: TRBV9; length: 14
CDR3: CAWRRSAGPYGYTF; DNA: TGTGCCTGGAGAAGGTCGGCAGGGCCCTATGGCTACACCTTC; D: .; size: .; J: TRBJ1-2; V: TRBV30; length: 14
CDR3: CASSLALFPETQYF; DNA: TGTGCCAGCAGCTTAGCGTTATTCCCGGAGACCCAGTACTTC; D: .; size: .; J: TRBJ2-5; V: TRBV11-2; length: 14
CDR3: CSAIVGETQYF; DNA: TGCAGTGCTATCGTGGGGGAGACCCAGTACTTC; D: .; size: .; J: TRBJ2-5; V: TRBV20-1; length: 11
CDR3: CSAQSGQNTEAFF; DNA: TGCAGCGCCCAATCGGGGCAGAACACTGAAGCTTTCTTT; D: .; size: .; J: TRBJ1-1; V: TRBV29-1; length: 13
CDR3: CASSLGQGNYGYTF; DNA: TGCGCCAGCAGCTTGGGCCAGGGTAACTATGGCTACACCTTC; D: .; size: .; J: TRBJ1-2; V: TRBV5-1; length: 14
CDR3: CASSIASGANVLTF; DNA: TGTGCCAGCAGCATCGCCTCTGGGGCCAACGTCCTGACTTTC; D: .; size: once; J: TRBJ2-6; V: TRBV7-2; length: 14
CDR3: CAISVSSGDEQYF; DNA: TGTGCCATCAGTGTGTCCAGCGGGGACGAGCAGTACTTC; D: TRBD2; size: .; J: TRBJ2-7; V: TRBV10-3; length: 13
CDR3: CASTPSGVSTDTQYF; DNA: TGTGCCAGCACCCCCAGTGGGGTTAGCACAGATACGCAGTATTTT; D: .; size: .; J: TRBJ2-3; V: TRBV9; length: 15
CDR3: CASGLGSPDTQYF; DNA: TGTGCCAGCGGTCTAGGGAGTCCAGATACGCAGTATTTT; D: .; size: few; J: TRBJ2-3; V: TRBV2; length: 13
CDR3: CAWSRGQPNAGELFF; DNA: TGTGCCTGGAGTAGGGGACAGCCCAACGCCGGGGAGCTGTTTTTT; D: TRBD1; size: .; J: TRBJ2-2; V: TRBV30; length: 15
CDR3: CSVSRDTLEAFF; DNA: TGCAGCGTATCCCGGGACACCCTTGAAGCTTTCTTT; D: .; size: .; J: TRBJ1-1; V: TRBV29-1; length: 12
CDR3: CASSSGTVQSYTF; DNA: TGTGCCAGCAGCTCCGGGACCGTCCAGAGCTACACCTTC; D: .; size: few; J: TRBJ1-2; V: TRBV7-2; length: 13
CDR3: CASSHWTGGKETQYF; DNA: TGCGCCAGCAGCCACTGGACAGGGGGCAAAGAGACCCAGTACTTC; D: TRBD1; size: .; J: TRBJ2-5; V: TRBV5-1; length: 15
CDR3: CASSSVSTSGELFF; DNA: TGCGCCAGCAGCTCCGTCTCCACATCCGGGGAGCTGTTTTTT; D: .; size: few; J: TRBJ2-2; V: TRBV5-1; length: 14
CDR3: CAWNSQGGRTEAFF; DNA: TGTGCCTGGAATTCACAGGGAGGCCGCACTGAAGCTTTCTTT; D: .; size: .; J: TRBJ1-1; V: TRBV30; length: 14
CDR3: CSATYREKLFF; DNA: TGCAGTGCAACATACCGGGAAAAACTGTTTTTT; D: .; size: once; J: TRBJ1-4; V: TRBV20-1; length: 11
CDR3: CASSPGQGNQPQHF; DNA: TGCGCCAGCAGCCCGGGACAGGGGAATCAGCCCCAGCATTTT; D: TRBD1; size: .; J: TRBJ1-5; V: TRBV5-1; length: 14
CDR3: CAWGTGLDTEAFF; DNA: TGTGCCTGGGGGACAGGGCTGGACACTGAAGCTTTCTTT; D: TRBD1; size: .; J: TRBJ1-1; V: TRBV30; length: 13
CDR3: CASSLRGNYGYTF; DNA: TGTGCCAGCAGCCTTCGGGGGAACTATGGCTACACCTTC; D: .; size: .; J: TRBJ1-2; V: TRBV5-6; length: 13
CDR3: CASSRGSNEKLFF; DNA: TGTGCCAGCAGCCGGGGCTCTAATGAAAAACTGTTTTTT; D: .; size: .; J: TRBJ1-4; V: TRBV6-5; length: 13
CDR3: CASSPGGAGGRNYEQYF; DNA: TGTGCCAGCAGCCCAGGAGGAGCGGGGGGCAGGAACTACGAGCAGTACTTC; D: TRBD2; size: .; J: TRBJ2-7; V: TRBV7-2; length: 17
CDR3: CASSLVGNIQYF; DNA: TGCGCCAGCAGCTTGGTTGGAAACATTCAGTACTTC; D: .; size: few; J: TRBJ2-4; V: TRBV5-1; length: 12